This is a list of T cell receptor beta chains from one sample in a study of T cell responses to AZD1222 COVID-19 vaccine. This table comes from immunoSEQ multiplex PCR, and its TCRdb copy is limited to in-frame clones, with some not included. Here the sample spans some 170,000 clones, 85% to 95% being singletons. The sequencing here drew on peripheral blood, taken 28 days after the second dose of the MenACWY control vaccine. These receptors came from an adult who received the MenACWY meningococcal vaccine as a control. The CDR3 runs from the conserved cysteine through the conserved F or W.

j_call: TRBJ1-3
v_call: TRBV28
cdr3_aa: CASSFGAGISGNTIYF

j_call: TRBJ2-7
v_call: TRBV6-6
cdr3_aa: CASSPSTGGSYEQYF

j_call: TRBJ1-1
v_call: TRBV10-3
cdr3_aa: CAISSTADTEAFF

j_call: TRBJ1-4
v_call: TRBV18
cdr3_aa: CASSQDGEKLFF

j_call: TRBJ1-5
v_call: TRBV6-5
cdr3_aa: CASGDQPQHF

j_call: TRBJ1-5
v_call: TRBV29-1
cdr3_aa: CSVATDRASNQPQHF

j_call: TRBJ2-7
v_call: TRBV7-9
cdr3_aa: CASSLRPRDEQYF

j_call: TRBJ2-7
v_call: TRBV5-1
cdr3_aa: CASSLGYEQYF

j_call: TRBJ2-7
v_call: TRBV9
cdr3_aa: CASSVELGEQYF

j_call: TRBJ2-7
v_call: TRBV5-4
cdr3_aa: CASSFRLPGVYEQYF

j_call: TRBJ2-1
v_call: TRBV11-3
cdr3_aa: CASSPGRSEQFF

j_call: TRBJ2-5
v_call: TRBV12-3/TRBV12-4
cdr3_aa: CASSSQETQYF

j_call: TRBJ2-4
v_call: TRBV19
cdr3_aa: CASSQGWENIQYF

j_call: TRBJ2-5
v_call: TRBV4-1
cdr3_aa: CASSQDRDGQETQYF

j_call: TRBJ1-5
v_call: TRBV19
cdr3_aa: CASRNTGTGGNQPQHF

j_call: TRBJ2-7
v_call: TRBV6-5
cdr3_aa: CASRVDRVLKNEQYF

j_call: TRBJ1-2
v_call: TRBV30
cdr3_aa: CACTKTGFYGYTF

j_call: TRBJ1-1
v_call: TRBV3-1/TRBV3-2
cdr3_aa: CASSQGQMNTEAFF

j_call: TRBJ1-5
v_call: TRBV6-5
cdr3_aa: CASSSRDRVRPQHF

j_call: TRBJ1-1
v_call: TRBV7-9
cdr3_aa: CASSRGNTEAFF

j_call: TRBJ2-7
v_call: TRBV7-9
cdr3_aa: CASSLFSYEQYF

j_call: TRBJ2-1
v_call: TRBV19
cdr3_aa: CASSIPGYNEQFF

j_call: TRBJ1-5
v_call: TRBV19
cdr3_aa: CAGSRGNQPQHF

j_call: TRBJ2-7
v_call: TRBV20-1
cdr3_aa: CSAARGYEQYF

j_call: TRBJ1-4
v_call: TRBV27
cdr3_aa: CASGGTWGEKLFF

j_call: TRBJ1-1
v_call: TRBV30
cdr3_aa: CAWSTPGTEAFF